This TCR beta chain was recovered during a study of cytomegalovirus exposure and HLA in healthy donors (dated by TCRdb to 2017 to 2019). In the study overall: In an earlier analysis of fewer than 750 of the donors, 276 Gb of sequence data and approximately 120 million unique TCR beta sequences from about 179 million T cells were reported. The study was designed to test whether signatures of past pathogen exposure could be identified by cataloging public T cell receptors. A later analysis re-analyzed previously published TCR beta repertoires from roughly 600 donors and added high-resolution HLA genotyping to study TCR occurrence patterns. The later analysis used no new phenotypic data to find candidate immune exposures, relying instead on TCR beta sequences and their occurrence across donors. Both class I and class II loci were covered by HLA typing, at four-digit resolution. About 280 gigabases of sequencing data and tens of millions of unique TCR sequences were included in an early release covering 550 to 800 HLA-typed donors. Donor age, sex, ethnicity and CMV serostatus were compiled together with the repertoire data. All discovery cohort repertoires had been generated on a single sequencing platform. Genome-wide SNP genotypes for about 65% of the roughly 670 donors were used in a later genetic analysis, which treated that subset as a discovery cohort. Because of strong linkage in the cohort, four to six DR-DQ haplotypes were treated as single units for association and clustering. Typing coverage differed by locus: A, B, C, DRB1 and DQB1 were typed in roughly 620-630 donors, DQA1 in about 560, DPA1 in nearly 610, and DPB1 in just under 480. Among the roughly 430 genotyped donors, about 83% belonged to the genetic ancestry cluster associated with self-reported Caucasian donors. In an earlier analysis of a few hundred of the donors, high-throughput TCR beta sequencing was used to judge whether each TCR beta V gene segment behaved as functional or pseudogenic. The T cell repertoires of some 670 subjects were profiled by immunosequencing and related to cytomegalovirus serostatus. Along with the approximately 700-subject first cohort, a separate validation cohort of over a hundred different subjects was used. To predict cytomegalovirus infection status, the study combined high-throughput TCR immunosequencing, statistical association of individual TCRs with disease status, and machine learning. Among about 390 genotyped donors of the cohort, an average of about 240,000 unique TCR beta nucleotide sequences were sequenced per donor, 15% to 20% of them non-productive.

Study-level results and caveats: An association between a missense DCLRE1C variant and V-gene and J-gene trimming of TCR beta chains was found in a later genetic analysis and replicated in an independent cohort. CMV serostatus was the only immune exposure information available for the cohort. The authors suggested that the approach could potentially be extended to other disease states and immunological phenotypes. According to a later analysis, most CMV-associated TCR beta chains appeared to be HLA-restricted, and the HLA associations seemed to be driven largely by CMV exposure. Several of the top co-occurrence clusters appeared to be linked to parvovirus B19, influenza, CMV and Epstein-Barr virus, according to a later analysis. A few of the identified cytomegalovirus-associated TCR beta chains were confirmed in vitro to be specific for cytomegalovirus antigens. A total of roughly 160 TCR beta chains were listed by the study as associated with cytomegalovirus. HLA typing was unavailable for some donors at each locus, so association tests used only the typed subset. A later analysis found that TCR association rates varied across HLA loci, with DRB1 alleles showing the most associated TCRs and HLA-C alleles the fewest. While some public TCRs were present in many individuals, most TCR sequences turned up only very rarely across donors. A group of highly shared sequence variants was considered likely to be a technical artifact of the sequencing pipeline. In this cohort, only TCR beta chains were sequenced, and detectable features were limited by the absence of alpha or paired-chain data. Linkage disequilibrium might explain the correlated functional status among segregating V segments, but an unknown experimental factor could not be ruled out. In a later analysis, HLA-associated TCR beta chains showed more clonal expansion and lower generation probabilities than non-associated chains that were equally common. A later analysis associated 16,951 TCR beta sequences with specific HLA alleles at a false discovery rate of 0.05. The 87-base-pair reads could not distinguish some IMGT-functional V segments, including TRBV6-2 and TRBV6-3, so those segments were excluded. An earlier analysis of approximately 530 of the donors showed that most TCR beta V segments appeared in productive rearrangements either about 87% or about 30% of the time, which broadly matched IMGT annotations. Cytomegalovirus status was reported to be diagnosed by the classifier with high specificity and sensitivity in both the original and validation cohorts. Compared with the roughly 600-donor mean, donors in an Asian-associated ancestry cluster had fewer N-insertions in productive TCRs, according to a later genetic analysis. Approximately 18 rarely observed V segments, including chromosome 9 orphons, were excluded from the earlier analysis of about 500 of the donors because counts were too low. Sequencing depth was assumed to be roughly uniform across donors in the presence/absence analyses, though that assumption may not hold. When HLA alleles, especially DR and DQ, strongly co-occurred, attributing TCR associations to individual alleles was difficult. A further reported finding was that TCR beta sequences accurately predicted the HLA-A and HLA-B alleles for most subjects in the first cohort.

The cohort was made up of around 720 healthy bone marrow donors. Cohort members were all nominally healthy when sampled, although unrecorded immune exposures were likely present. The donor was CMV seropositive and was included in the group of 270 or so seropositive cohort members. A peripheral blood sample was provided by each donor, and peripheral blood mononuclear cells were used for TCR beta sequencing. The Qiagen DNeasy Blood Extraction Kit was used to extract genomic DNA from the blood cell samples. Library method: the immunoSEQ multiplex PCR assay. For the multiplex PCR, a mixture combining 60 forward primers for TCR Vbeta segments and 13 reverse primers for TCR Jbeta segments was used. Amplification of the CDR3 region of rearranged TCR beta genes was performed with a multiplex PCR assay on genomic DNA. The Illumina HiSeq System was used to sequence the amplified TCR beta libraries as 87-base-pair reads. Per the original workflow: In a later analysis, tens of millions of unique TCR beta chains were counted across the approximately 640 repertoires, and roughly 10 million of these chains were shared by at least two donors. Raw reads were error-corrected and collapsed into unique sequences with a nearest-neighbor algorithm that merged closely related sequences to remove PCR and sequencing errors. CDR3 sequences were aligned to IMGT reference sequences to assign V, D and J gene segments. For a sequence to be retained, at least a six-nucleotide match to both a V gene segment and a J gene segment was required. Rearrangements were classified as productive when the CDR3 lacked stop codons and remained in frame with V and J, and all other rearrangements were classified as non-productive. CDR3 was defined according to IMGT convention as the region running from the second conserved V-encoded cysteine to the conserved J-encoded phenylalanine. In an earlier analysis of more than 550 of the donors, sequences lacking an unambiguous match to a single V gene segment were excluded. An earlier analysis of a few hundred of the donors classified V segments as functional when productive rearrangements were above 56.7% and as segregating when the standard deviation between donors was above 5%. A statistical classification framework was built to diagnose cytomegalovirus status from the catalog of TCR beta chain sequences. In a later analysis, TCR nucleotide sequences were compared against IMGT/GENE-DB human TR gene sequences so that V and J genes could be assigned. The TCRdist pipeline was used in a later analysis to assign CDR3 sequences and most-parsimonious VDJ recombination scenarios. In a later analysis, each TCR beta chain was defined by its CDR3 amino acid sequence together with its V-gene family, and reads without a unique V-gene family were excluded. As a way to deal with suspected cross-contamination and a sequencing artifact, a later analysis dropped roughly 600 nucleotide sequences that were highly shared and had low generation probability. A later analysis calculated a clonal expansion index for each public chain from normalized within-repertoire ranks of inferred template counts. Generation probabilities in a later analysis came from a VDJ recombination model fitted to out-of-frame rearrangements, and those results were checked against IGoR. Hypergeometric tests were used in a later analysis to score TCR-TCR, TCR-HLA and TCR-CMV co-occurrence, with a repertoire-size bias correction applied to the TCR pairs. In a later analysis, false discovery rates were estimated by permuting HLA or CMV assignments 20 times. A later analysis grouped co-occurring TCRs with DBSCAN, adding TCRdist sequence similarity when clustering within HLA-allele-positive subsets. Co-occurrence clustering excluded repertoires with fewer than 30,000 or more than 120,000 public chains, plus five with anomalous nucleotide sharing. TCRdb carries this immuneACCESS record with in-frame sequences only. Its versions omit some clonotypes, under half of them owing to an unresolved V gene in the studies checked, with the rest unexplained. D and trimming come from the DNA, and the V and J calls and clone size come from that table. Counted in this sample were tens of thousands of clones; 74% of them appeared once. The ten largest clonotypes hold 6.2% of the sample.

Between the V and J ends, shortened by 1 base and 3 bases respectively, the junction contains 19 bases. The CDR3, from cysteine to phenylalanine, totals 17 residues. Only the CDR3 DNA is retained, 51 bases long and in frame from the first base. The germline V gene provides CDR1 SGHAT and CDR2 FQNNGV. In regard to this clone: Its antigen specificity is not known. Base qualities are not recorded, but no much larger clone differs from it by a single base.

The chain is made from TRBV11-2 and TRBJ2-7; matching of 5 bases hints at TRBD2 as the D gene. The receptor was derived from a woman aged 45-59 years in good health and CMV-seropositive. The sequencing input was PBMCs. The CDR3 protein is CASSLVASMMGYYEQYF. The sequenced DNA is TGTGCCAGCAGCTTAGTAGCTAGCATGATGGGGTACTACGAGCAGTACTTC.